This TCR beta chain was sequenced in a study of blood T cell repertoires in COVID-19. Study context: COVID-19 samples collected from the United States, Italy and Spain covered acute and convalescent phases.

TCRdb keeps only in-frame clones here, not all; method: immunoSEQ multiplex PCR. The data show hundreds of thousands of clones, about nine tenths seen once. With 4 bases removed from V and 5 bases from J, the gap between germline ends came to 11 bases. Looked up from germline, CDR1 is SQVTM and CDR2 is ANQGSEA. The CDR3 is made up of 12 amino acids. About this clone: Other DNA sequences in this specimen translate into the identical CDR3.

The sequence was collected from a young woman with acute or convalescent COVID-19. The V gene is TRBV29-1, the J gene TRBJ1-1; perhaps TRBD1 as D (5 bases). The sequencing sample was made of peripheral blood. CDR3 in DNA: TGCAGCGTTGGGCAGGGAAGAACTGAAGCTTTCTTT. Amino acids: CSVGQGRTEAFF.